This record concerns one TCR beta chain sequence. V lost 4 bases and J lost 2, with 16 bases in between. This CDR3 contains 15 residues. CDR1 is SGHNT, CDR2 YYREEE, per germline (reference sequence). This sample was included in a study of technical replicates of blood from a handful of donors. Sequenced by immunoSEQ multiplex PCR; TCRdb stores in-frame clones only, minus some. The top ten clones hold around 0.24% of a sample with 95,000 to 100,000 clones, roughly 95% of them seen once. The sample comprised T cells isolated from PBMCs. The genes are TRBV5-4 and TRBJ2-7; no reliable D call. This clonotype was sampled from a human donor in good health. The chain's CDR3 is CASSPDAILAYEQYF. The DNA of the CDR3 is TGTGCCAGCAGCCCTGATGCGATCCTCGCCTACGAGCAGTACTTC. The full variable domain, its missing parts supplied by reference TRBV5-4 and TRBJ2-7, is ETGVTQSPTHLIKTRGQQVTLRCSSQSGHNTVSWYQQALGQGPQFIFQYYREEENGRGNFPPRFSGLQFPNYSSELNVNALELDDSALYLCASSPDAILAYEQYFGPGTRLTVT.